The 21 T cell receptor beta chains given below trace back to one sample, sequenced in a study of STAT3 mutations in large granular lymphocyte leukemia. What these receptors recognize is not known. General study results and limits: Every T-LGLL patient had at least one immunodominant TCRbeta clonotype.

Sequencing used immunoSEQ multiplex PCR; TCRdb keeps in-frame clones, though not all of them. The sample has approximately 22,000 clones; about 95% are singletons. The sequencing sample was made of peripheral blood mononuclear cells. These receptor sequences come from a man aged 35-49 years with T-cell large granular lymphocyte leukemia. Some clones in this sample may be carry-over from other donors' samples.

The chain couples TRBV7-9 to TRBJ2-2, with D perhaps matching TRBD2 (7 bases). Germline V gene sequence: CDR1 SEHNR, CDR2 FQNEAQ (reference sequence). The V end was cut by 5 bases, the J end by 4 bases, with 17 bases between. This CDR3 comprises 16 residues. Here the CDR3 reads CASSEVGGRITGELFF. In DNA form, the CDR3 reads TGTGCCAGCAGCGAAGTGGGGGGGCGGATCACCGGGGAGCTGTTTTTT. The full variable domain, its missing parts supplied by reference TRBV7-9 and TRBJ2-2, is DTGVSQNPRHKITKRGQNVTFRCDPISEHNRLYWYRQTLGQGPEFLTYFQNEAQLEKSRLLSDRFSAERPKGSFSTLEIQRTEQGDSAMYLCASSEVGGRITGELFFGEGSRLTVL.

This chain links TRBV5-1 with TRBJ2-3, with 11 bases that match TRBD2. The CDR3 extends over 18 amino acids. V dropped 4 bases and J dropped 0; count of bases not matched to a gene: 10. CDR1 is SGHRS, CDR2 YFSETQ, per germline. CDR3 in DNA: TGCGCCAGCAGCGTCGCTAGCGGGGGGACTACTAGCACAGATACGCAGTATTTT. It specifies CASSVASGGTTSTDTQYF.

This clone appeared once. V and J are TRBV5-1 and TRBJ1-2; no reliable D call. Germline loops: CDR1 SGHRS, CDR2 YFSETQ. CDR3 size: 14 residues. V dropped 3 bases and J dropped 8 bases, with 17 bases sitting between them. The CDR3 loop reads CASSSTTEARGYTF. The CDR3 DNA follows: TGCGCCAGCAGCTCTACAACAGAGGCCCGCGGCTACACCTTC.

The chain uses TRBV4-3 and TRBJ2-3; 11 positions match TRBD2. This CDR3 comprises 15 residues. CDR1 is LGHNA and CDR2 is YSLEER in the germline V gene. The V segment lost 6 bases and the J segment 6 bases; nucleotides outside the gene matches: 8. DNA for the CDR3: TGCGCCAGCAGTCGGACTAGCGGGCGGCGGGATACGCAGTATTTT. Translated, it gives CASSRTSGRRDTQYF.

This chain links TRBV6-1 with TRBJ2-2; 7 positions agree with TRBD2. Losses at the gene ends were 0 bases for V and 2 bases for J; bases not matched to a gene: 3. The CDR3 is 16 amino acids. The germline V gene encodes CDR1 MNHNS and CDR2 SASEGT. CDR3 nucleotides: TGTGCCAGCAGTGAAGCGGGGGGGTACAACACCGGGGAGCTGTTTTTT. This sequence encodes CASSEAGGYNTGELFF.

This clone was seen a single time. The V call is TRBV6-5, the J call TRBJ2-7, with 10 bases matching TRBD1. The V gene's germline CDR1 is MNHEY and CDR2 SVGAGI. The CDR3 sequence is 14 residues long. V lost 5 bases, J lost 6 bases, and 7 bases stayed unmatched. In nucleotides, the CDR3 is TGTGCCAGCAGTGCTTCGGGACAGGGGATCGAGCAGTACTTC. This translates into CASSASGQGIEQYF.

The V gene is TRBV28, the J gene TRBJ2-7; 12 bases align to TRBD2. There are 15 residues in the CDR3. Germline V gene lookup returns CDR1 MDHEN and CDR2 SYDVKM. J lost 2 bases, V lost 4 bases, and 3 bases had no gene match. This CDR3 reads CASSSSGGAPYEQYF. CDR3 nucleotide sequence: TGTGCCAGCAGTTCTAGCGGGGGGGCTCCCTACGAGCAGTACTTC.

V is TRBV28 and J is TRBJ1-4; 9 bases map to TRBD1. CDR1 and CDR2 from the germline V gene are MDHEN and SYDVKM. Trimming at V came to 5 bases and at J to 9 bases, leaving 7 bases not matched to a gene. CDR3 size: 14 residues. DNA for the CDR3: TGTGCCAGCAGTATACCGGGACAGGGCAAAAAACTGTTTTTT. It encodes CASSIPGQGKKLFF.

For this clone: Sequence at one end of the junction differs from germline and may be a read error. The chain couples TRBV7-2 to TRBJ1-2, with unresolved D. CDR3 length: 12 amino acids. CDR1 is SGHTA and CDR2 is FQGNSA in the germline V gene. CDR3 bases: TGTGCCAGCAGCTTAATGGATTCCAGGCACAACTTC. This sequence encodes CASSLMDSRHNF. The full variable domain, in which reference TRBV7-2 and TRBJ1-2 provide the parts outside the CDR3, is GAGVSQSPSNKVTEKGKDVELRCDPISGHTALYWYRQSLGQGLEFLIYFQGNSAPDKSGLPSDRFSAERTGGSVSTLTIQRTQQEDSAVYLCASSLMDSRHNFGSGTRLTVV.

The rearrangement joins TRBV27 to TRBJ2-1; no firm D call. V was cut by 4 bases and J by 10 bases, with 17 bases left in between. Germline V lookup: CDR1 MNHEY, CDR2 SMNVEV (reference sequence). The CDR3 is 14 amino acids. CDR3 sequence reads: CASSSPQFRREQFF. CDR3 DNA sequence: TGTGCCAGCAGTTCCCCTCAGTTCCGTCGGGAGCAGTTCTTC.

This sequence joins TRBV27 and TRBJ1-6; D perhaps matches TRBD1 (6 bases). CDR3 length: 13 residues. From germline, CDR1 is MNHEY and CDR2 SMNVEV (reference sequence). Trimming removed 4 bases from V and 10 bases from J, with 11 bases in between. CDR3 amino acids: CASSYRDTSPLHF. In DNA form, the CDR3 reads TGTGCCAGCAGTTACCGGGACACGTCACCCCTCCACTTT.

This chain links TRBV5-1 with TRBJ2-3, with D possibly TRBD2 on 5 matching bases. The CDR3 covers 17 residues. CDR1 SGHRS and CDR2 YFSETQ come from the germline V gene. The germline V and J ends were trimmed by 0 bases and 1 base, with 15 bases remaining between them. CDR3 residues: CASSLDKGTGGTDTQYF. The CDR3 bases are TGCGCCAGCAGCTTGGACAAGGGTACCGGGGGCACAGATACGCAGTATTTT.

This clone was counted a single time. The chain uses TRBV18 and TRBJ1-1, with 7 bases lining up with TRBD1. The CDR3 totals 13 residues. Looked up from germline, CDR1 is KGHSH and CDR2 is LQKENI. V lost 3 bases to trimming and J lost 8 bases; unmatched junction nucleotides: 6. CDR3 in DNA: TGTGCCAGCTCACCGGATGTGACAGGGGAAGCTTTCTTT. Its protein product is CASSPDVTGEAFF. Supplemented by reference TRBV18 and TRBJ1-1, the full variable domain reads NAGVMQNPRHLVRRRGQEARLRCSPMKGHSHVYWYRQLPEEGLKFMVYLQKENIIDESGMPKERFSAEFPKEGPSILRIQQVVRGDSAAYFCASSPDVTGEAFFGQGTRLTVV.

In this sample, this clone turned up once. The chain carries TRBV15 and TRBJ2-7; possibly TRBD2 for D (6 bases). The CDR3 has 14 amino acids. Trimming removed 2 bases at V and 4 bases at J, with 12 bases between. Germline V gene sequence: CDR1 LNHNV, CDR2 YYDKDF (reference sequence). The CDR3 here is CATSRRRVDYEQYF. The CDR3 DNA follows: TGTGCCACCAGCAGAAGGAGGGTAGATTACGAGCAGTACTTC.

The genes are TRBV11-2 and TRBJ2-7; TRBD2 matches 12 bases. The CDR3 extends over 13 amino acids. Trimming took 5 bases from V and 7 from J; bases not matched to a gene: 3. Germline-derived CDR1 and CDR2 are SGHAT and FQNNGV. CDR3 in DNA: TGTGCCAGCAGCCTGACTAGCGGGGGTGAGCAGTACTTC. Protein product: CASSLTSGGEQYF.

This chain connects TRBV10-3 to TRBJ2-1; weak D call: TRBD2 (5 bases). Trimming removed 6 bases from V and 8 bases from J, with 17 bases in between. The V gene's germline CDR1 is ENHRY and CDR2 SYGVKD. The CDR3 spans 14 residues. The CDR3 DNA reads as TGTGCCATCAGCTTCAGCGGTTCCGTCGATGAGCAGTTCTTC. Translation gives CAISFSGSVDEQFF.

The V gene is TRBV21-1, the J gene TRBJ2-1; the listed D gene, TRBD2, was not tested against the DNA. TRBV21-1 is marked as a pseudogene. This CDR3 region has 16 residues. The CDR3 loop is CASSKTKRGLYNEQFF. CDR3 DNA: TGTGCCAGCAGCAAAACCAAGCGGGGACTTTACAATGAGCAGTTCTTC.

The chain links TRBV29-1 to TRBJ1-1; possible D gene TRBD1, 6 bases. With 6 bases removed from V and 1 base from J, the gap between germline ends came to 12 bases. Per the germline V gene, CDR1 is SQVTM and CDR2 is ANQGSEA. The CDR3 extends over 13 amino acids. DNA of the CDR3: TGCAGCGTCAAGAGGGGGGGGAACACTGAAGCTTTCTTT. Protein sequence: CSVKRGGNTEAFF.

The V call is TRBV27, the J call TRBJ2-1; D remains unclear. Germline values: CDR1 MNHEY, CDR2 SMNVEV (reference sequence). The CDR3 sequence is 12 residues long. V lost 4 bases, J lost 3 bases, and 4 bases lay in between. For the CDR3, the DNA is TGTGCCAGCAGTTCGGACTACAATGAGCAGTTCTTC. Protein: CASSSDYNEQFF.

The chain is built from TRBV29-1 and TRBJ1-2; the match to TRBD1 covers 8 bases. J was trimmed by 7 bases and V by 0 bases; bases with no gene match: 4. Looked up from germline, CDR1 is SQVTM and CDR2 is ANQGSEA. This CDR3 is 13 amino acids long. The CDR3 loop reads CSVEDPQGGGYTF. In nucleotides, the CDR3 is TGCAGCGTTGAAGATCCACAGGGGGGTGGCTACACCTTC.

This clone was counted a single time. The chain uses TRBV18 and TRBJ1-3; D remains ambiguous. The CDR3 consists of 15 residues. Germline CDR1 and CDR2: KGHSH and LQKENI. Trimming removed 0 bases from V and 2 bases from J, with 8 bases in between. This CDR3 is CASSPPVPAGNTIYF. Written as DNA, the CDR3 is TGTGCCAGCTCACCACCGGTCCCAGCTGGAAACACCATATATTTT.